This T cell receptor beta chain was identified during a study of control samples from healthy donors and cancer patients. The data were produced by immunoSEQ multiplex PCR, yet TCRdb's version contains in-frame clones alone and is incomplete. The profile covers 85,000 to 110,000 clones, with around 89% appearing a single time and about 19% taken by the ten largest. Germline V CDR1 and CDR2: LNHDA, SQIVND (reference sequence). This CDR3 contains 15 residues. V was cut by 5 bases and J by 0 bases, with 8 bases left in between. The chain uses TRBV19 and TRBJ2-6; D gene unclear. Sequenced input: PBMCs. This receptor was identified in a man between 60 and 75 years old with lung cancer. In nucleotides, the CDR3 is TGTGCCAGTAGTTCCATTAGCTCTGGGGCCAACGTCCTGACTTTC. This translates into CASSSISSGANVLTF.